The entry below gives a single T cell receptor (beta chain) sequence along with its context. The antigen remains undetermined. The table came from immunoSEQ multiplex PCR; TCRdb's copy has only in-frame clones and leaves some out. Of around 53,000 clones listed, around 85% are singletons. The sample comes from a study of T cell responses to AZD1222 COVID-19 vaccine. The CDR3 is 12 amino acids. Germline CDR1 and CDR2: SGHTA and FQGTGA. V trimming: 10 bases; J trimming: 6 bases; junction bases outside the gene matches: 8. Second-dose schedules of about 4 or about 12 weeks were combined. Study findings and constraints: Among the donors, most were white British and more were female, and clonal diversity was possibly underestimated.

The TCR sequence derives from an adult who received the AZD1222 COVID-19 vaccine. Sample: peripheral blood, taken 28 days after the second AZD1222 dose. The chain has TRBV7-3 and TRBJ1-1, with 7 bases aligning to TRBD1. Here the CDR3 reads CAIRGAGPEAFF. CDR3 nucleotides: TGTGCCATCAGGGGGGCCGGGCCTGAAGCTTTCTTT.